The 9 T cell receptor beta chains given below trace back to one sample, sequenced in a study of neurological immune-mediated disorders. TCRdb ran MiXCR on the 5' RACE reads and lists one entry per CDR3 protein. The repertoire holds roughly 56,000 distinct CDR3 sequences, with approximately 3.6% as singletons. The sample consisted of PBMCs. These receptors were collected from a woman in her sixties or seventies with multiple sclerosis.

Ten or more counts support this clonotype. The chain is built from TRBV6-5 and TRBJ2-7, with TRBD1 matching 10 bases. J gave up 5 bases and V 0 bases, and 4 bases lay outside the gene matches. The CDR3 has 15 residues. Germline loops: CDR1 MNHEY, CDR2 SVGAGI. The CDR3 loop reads CASSYSTGGFNEQYF. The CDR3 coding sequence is TGTGCCAGCAGTTACTCGACAGGGGGCTTCAACGAGCAGTACTTC.

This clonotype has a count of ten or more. Written as DNA, the CDR3 is TGTGCCAGCTTGGACATGAACACTGAAGCTTTCTTT. It encodes CASLDMNTEAFF. This chain uses TRBV7-8 with TRBJ1-1; TRBD1 is a possible D gene (5 bases). Trimming took 8 bases from V and 0 from J, leaving 7 bases between them. Germline CDR1 is SGHVS and CDR2 is FQNEAQ. The CDR3 extends over 12 amino acids.

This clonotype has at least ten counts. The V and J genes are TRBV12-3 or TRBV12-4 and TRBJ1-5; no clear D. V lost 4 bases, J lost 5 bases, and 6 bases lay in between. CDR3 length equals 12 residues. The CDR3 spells CASSSEYQPQHF. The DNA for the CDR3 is TGTGCCAGCAGTTCCGAATATCAGCCCCAGCATTTT.

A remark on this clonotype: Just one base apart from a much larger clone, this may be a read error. The CDR3 region is CSVEGSNFPDKQYF. CDR3 sequence (DNA): TGCAGCGTTGAAGGGTCGAATTTCCCAGATAAGCAGTATTTT. The chain recombines TRBV29-1 with TRBJ2-3, with D uncertain. Germline V gives CDR1 SQVTM, CDR2 ANQGSEA. The CDR3 totals 14 residues.

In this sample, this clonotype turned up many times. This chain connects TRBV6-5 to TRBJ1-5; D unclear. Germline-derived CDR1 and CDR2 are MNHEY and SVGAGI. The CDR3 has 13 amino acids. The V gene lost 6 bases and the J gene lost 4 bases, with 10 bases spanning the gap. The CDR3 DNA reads TGTGCCAGCAGCCCAATCCCGAATCAGCCCCAGCATTTT. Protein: CASSPIPNQPQHF.

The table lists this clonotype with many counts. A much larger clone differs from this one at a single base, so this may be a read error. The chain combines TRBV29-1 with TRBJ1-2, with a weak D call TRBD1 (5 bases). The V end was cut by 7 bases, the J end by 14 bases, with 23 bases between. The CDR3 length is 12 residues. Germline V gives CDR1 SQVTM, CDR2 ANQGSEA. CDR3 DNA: TGCAGCGCCCCCGAAACACAGGCGGCGGAAACCTTC. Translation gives CSAPETQAAETF. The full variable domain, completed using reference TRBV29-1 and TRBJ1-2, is SAVISQKPSRDICQRGTSLTIQCQVDSQVTMMFWYRQQPGQSLTLIATANQGSEATYESGFVIDKFPISRPNLTFSTLTVSNMSPEDSSIYLCSAPETQAAETFGSGTRLTVV.

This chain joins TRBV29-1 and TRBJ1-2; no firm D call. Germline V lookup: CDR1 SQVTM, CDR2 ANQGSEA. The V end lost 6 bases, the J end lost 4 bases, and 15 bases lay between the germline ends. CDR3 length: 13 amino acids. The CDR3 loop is CSVPGSRFYGYTF. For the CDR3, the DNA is TGCAGCGTGCCGGGATCCCGCTTCTATGGCTACACCTTC.

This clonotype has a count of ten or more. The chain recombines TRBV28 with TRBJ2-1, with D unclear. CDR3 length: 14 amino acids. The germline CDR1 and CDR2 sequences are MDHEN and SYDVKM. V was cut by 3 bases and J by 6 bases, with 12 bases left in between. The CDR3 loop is CASSFLNKGNEQFF. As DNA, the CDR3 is TGTGCCAGCAGTTTTTTAAACAAGGGCAATGAGCAGTTCTTC.

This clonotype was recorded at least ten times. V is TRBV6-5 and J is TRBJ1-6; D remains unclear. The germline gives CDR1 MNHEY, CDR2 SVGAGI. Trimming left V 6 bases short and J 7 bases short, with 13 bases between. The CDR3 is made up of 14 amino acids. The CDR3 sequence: CASRAGPRNSPLHF. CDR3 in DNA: TGTGCCAGCAGAGCCGGGCCGCGAAATTCACCCCTCCACTTT.